A single sample gave rise to the 10 T cell receptor beta chains below, sequenced in a study of control samples from healthy donors and cancer patients. Profiled with immunoSEQ multiplex PCR; TCRdb holds only in-frame clones, not every one. Counted here are over 30,000 clones, about 88% occurring once; the ten biggest clones make up under 2%. Sequenced sample: PBMCs. All receptors derive from a woman aged 40-49 years with lung cancer.

V gene TRBV18 combines with J gene TRBJ2-7; tentative D call: TRBD1 (6 bases). CDR3 length equals 13 residues. Germline V CDR1 and CDR2: KGHSH, LQKENI. Trimming took off 6 bases at V and 2 bases at J, with 11 bases between the two ends. In nucleotides, the CDR3 is TGTGCCAGCTCTGGGACATCCGCCTACGAGCAGTACTTC. It is translated as CASSGTSAYEQYF.

In this sample, this clone turned up once. The J gene is TRBJ1-2, the V gene TRBV19; D call uncertain. V gave up 1 base and J gave up 7 bases, with 13 bases separating them. Germline loops: CDR1 LNHDA, CDR2 SQIVND (reference sequence). This CDR3 region has 14 residues. The DNA for the CDR3 is TGTGCCAGTAGTATAGGGGGTCCTGAGGGTGGCTACACCTTC. It encodes CASSIGGPEGGYTF. Full variable domain (missing parts from reference TRBV19 and TRBJ1-2): DGGITQSPKYLFRKEGQNVTLSCEQNLNHDAMYWYRQDPGQGLRLIYYSQIVNDFQKGDIAEGYSVSREKKESFPLTVTSAQKNPTAFYLCASSIGGPEGGYTFGSGTRLTVV.

CDR3 coding DNA: TGTGCCAGCAGTCCTTATCGCCATAGCCCCTATGGCTACACCTTC. It encodes CASSPYRHSPYGYTF. The rearrangement links TRBV6-5 to TRBJ1-2; no reliable D call. CDR1 and CDR2 from the germline V gene are MNHEY and SVGAGI. Trimming took 5 bases from V and 4 from J, leaving 17 bases between them. This CDR3 has 15 residues.

The rearrangement links TRBV2 to TRBJ2-7; D not certain. V was pared by 7 bases and J by 4 bases, with 8 bases between. Germline V lookup: CDR1 SNHLY, CDR2 FYNNEI. This CDR3 has 11 amino acids. The CDR3 here is CASIALYEQYF. DNA for the CDR3: TGTGCCAGCATAGCCCTTTACGAGCAGTACTTC.

The V gene is TRBV24-1, the J gene TRBJ2-1; D not resolved. V lost 8 bases and J lost 6, with 19 bases in between. Germline-derived CDR1 and CDR2 are KGHDR and SFDVKD. This CDR3 is built from 15 residues. The CDR3 DNA is TGTGCCACCACCACGAATGATAATGTAGGCAATGAGCAGTTCTTC. It encodes CATTTNDNVGNEQFF.

The rearrangement uses TRBV5-1 and TRBJ1-1, with D perhaps matching TRBD1 (6 bases). Trimming shortened V by 2 bases and J by 4 bases, and 15 bases separated the two germline ends. The CDR3 runs 15 residues. CDR1 is SGHRS and CDR2 is YFSETQ in the germline V gene. In DNA form, the CDR3 reads TGCGCCAGCAGCTTATTTGACAGGAGAGGCACTGAAGCTTTCTTT. Translation: CASSLFDRRGTEAFF. The full variable domain, with the rest looked up from reference TRBV5-1 and TRBJ1-1, is KAGVTQTPRYLIKTRGQQVTLSCSPISGHRSVSWYQQTPGQGLQFLFEYFSETQRNKGNFPGRFSGRQFSNSRSEMNVSTLELGDSALYLCASSLFDRRGTEAFFGQGTRLTVV.

This rearrangement joins TRBV7-9 to TRBJ1-4; the match to TRBD1 covers 7 bases. Germline V gene sequence: CDR1 SEHNR, CDR2 FQNEAQ (reference sequence). After removal of 5 bases from V and 3 bases from J, the junction contained 6 bases not matched to a gene. This CDR3 comprises 15 residues. This chain's CDR3 is CASSPRGTSNEKLFF. For the CDR3, the DNA is TGTGCCAGCAGCCCCAGGGGGACGTCTAATGAAAAACTGTTTTTT.

Concerning this clone: The junction departs from germline at one end; a sequencing error may be responsible. This CDR3 reads CAGSLAGDTQYF. The CDR3 DNA sequence: TGTGCCGGCAGCTTGGCAGGAGATACGCAGTATTTT. The gene calls are TRBV5-4 and TRBJ2-3, with no clear D. The CDR3 contains 12 residues. Looked up from germline, CDR1 is SGHNT and CDR2 is YYREEE (reference sequence).

The chain carries TRBV5-1 and TRBJ1-3; tentative D call: TRBD1 (6 bases). Trimming stripped 4 bases from V and 4 bases from J, with 9 bases between. Germline-derived CDR1 and CDR2 are SGHRS and YFSETQ. CDR3 size: 13 residues. The CDR3 DNA sequence: TGCGCCAGCAGCCAGACAGGCGGAAACACCATATATTTT. This gives the protein CASSQTGGNTIYF. The full variable domain, completed using reference TRBV5-1 and TRBJ1-3, is KAGVTQTPRYLIKTRGQQVTLSCSPISGHRSVSWYQQTPGQGLQFLFEYFSETQRNKGNFPGRFSGRQFSNSRSEMNVSTLELGDSALYLCASSQTGGNTIYFGEGSWLTVV.

This clone was observed once. CDR3 DNA: TGTGCCAGCAGTTTGGCAGGTTATCAGCCCCAGCATTTT. It is translated as CASSLAGYQPQHF. The chain joins TRBV12-3 or TRBV12-4 to TRBJ1-5; D is ambiguous. This CDR3 is 13 amino acids long. V was pared by 3 bases and J by 5 bases, with 8 bases between.